This T cell receptor (beta chain) is drawn from a study of shared clonotypes between healthy human individuals. Notes on the study in general: Four donors had around 5% of their naive CD4 clonotypes in common.

The assay was immunoSEQ multiplex PCR, and TCRdb's table has in-frame clones only and misses some. The sample records approximately 2.4 million clones, approximately 96% being singletons. A note on this clone: Its target is unknown.

With 4 bases removed from V and 1 base from J, the gap between germline ends came to 7 bases. CDR3 length: 13 residues. Germline CDR1 is SGHRS and CDR2 is YFSETQ. The receptor was derived from a man between 18 and 35 years old in good health. Sequenced: naive CD4+ T cells sorted from blood. Subset: CD45RA+ positively selected. The chain recombines TRBV5-1 with TRBJ2-3; D not certain. CDR3: CASSPIGTDTQYF. CDR3 nucleotide sequence: TGCGCCAGCAGCCCGATCGGCACAGATACGCAGTATTTT.